This paragraph reports one T cell receptor beta chain. This specimen comes from a study of monozygotic twins with inflammatory bowel disease. Skipping T cell sorting, the study isolated total RNA directly from whole blood. From its re-call of the 5' RACE reads, TCRdb lists each CDR3 protein once, without DNA. This listing includes roughly 170,000 distinct CDR3 sequences. Germline V gene lookup returns CDR1 SGDLS and CDR2 YYNGEE. The length of the CDR3 is 13 residues. The sequencing sample was made of blood. The chain uses TRBV9 and TRBJ2-2; lacking DNA, the TRBD1 call made by TCRdb goes unchecked. The receptor was derived from a human donor with ulcerative colitis or Crohn's disease, or a healthy co-twin of an affected twin (not recorded which). This CDR3 is CASSVEPLGELFF. Full variable domain (missing parts from reference TRBV9 and TRBJ2-2): DSGVTQTPKHLITATGQRVTLRCSPRSGDLSVYWYQQSLDQGLQFLIQYYNGEERAKGNILERFSAQQFPDLHSELNLSSLELGDSALYFCASSVEPLGELFFGEGSRLTVL.